This is a list of T cell receptor beta chains from one sample in a study of T cells after yellow fever vaccination. TCRdb re-analysed the 5' RACE reads in MiXCR, keeping a single row per CDR3 protein. Of 200,000 to 300,000 distinct CDR3 sequences listed, around 13% were seen once; the top ten hold roughly 0.5%. Sequenced here: CD4+ T cells sorted from PBMCs, sampled 45 days after the yellow fever booster vaccination. These receptors originate from a man aged 25-45 years who received the YFV17D yellow fever vaccine. Both conserved end residues are part of each CDR3. Fields, in order: V gene, clone size, J gene, D gene, CDR3 DNA, CDR3 protein. The D gene is left open where the match is weak. Clone size, where shown, is once, few, many, or a class for clones that have expanded.

v_gene: TRBV7-3; abundance: -; j_gene: TRBJ2-2; d_gene: -; CDR3nt: TGTGCCAGCAGCTATGGGGGCACCGGGGAGCTGTTTTTT; CDR3aa: CASSYGGTGELFF
v_gene: TRBV20-1; abundance: few; j_gene: TRBJ2-7; d_gene: TRBD1; CDR3nt: TGCAGTGCCCTTGGACAGGGACGCGAGCAGTACTTC; CDR3aa: CSALGQGREQYF
v_gene: TRBV29-1; abundance: few; j_gene: TRBJ2-5; d_gene: -; CDR3nt: TGCAGCGTTGATTCGTCCGGAGGAGGTGGGCAAGAGACCCAGTACTTC; CDR3aa: CSVDSSGGGGQETQYF
v_gene: TRBV19; abundance: -; j_gene: TRBJ1-5; d_gene: -; CDR3nt: TGTGCCAGTGAGAGTAGCAATCAGCCCCAGCATTTT; CDR3aa: CASESSNQPQHF
v_gene: TRBV18; abundance: few; j_gene: TRBJ1-1; d_gene: -; CDR3nt: TGTGCCAGCTCACCCCCCGAGGGTGAAGCTTTCTTT; CDR3aa: CASSPPEGEAFF
v_gene: TRBV14; abundance: -; j_gene: TRBJ2-7; d_gene: -; CDR3nt: TGTGCCAGTCAAACCTACGAGCAGTACTTC; CDR3aa: CASQTYEQYF
v_gene: TRBV29-1; abundance: -; j_gene: TRBJ2-1; d_gene: -; CDR3nt: TGCAGCGTTGGCTTTTTTAGCTTCGGGGGCCATGAGCAGTTCTTC; CDR3aa: CSVGFFSFGGHEQFF
v_gene: TRBV12-3/TRBV12-4; abundance: -; j_gene: TRBJ2-3; d_gene: -; CDR3nt: TGTGCCAGCACCTTTATCGATACGCAGTATTTT; CDR3aa: CASTFIDTQYF
v_gene: TRBV5-4; abundance: -; j_gene: TRBJ2-1; d_gene: -; CDR3nt: TGTGCCAGCAGCTTGGAACCAGGTCCTGGGGATGAGCAGTTCTTC; CDR3aa: CASSLEPGPGDEQFF
v_gene: TRBV12-3/TRBV12-4; abundance: many; j_gene: TRBJ2-5; d_gene: TRBD1; CDR3nt: TGTGCCAGCAGTTTCGAGGGACAGGTCGGGGGCCAGTACTTC; CDR3aa: CASSFEGQVGGQYF
v_gene: TRBV12-3/TRBV12-4; abundance: -; j_gene: TRBJ2-2; d_gene: -; CDR3nt: TGTGCCAGCAGTTTGGGCTTGGGTATCAGGGGCAGCGGGGAGCTGTTTTTT; CDR3aa: CASSLGLGIRGSGELFF
v_gene: TRBV2; abundance: few; j_gene: TRBJ2-7; d_gene: -; CDR3nt: TGTGCCAGCAGGAACCCCGCTCGGTCCTACGAGCAGTACTTC; CDR3aa: CASRNPARSYEQYF
v_gene: TRBV4-3; abundance: few; j_gene: TRBJ1-2; d_gene: -; CDR3nt: TGCGCCAGCAGCCAAGGACGGGCCTATGGCTACACCTTC; CDR3aa: CASSQGRAYGYTF
v_gene: TRBV20-1; abundance: -; j_gene: TRBJ2-1; d_gene: TRBD2; CDR3nt: TGCAAGCCGGATACTAGCGGGACCTACAATGAGCAGTTCTTC; CDR3aa: CKPDTSGTYNEQFF
v_gene: TRBV7-6; abundance: many; j_gene: TRBJ2-7; d_gene: -; CDR3nt: TGTGCCAGCAGCTTAGAAGGAGGGCACGAGCAGTACTTC; CDR3aa: CASSLEGGHEQYF
v_gene: TRBV9; abundance: few; j_gene: TRBJ2-7; d_gene: -; CDR3nt: TGTGCCAGCAGCGTAGGACAATCCTACGAGCAGTACTTC; CDR3aa: CASSVGQSYEQYF
v_gene: TRBV27; abundance: few; j_gene: TRBJ2-3; d_gene: TRBD1; CDR3nt: TGTGCCAGCAGTTCGGGACAGGGGAGGGCAGATACGCAGTATTTT; CDR3aa: CASSSGQGRADTQYF
v_gene: TRBV29-1; abundance: -; j_gene: TRBJ2-6; d_gene: -; CDR3nt: TGCAGCGTTGGAAAATCTGGGGCCAACGTCCTGACTTTC; CDR3aa: CSVGKSGANVLTF
v_gene: TRBV5-1; abundance: -; j_gene: TRBJ2-5; d_gene: TRBD2; CDR3nt: TGCGCCAGCAGCTTAATGACTAGCGGGATGGAGACCCAGTACTTC; CDR3aa: CASSLMTSGMETQYF
v_gene: TRBV12-3/TRBV12-4; abundance: -; j_gene: TRBJ1-2; d_gene: -; CDR3nt: TGTGCCTGCAGTTCCCAGGGATCTAACTATGGCTACACCTTC; CDR3aa: CACSSQGSNYGYTF
v_gene: TRBV7-2; abundance: few; j_gene: TRBJ1-4; d_gene: -; CDR3nt: TGTGCCAGCAGCTTACCAGGTGAAAAACTGTTTTTT; CDR3aa: CASSLPGEKLFF
v_gene: TRBV18; abundance: few; j_gene: TRBJ2-1; d_gene: TRBD2; CDR3nt: TGTGCCAGCTCTCACCGGGTAGCGGGAGTTCTTGAGCAGTTCTTC; CDR3aa: CASSHRVAGVLEQFF
v_gene: TRBV9; abundance: -; j_gene: TRBJ2-1; d_gene: TRBD2; CDR3nt: TGTGCCAGCAGCTCCGGACTAGCGGGGGGTCCCTACAATGAGCAGTTCTTC; CDR3aa: CASSSGLAGGPYNEQFF
v_gene: TRBV12-3/TRBV12-4; abundance: few; j_gene: TRBJ2-1; d_gene: TRBD2; CDR3nt: TGTGCCAGCAGGCTGACTAGCGGGAAGAATGAGCAGTTCTTC; CDR3aa: CASRLTSGKNEQFF
v_gene: TRBV5-5; abundance: few; j_gene: TRBJ2-1; d_gene: -; CDR3nt: TGTGCCAGCAGCAGATACGGGACGGATAACAATGAGCAGTTCTTC; CDR3aa: CASSRYGTDNNEQFF
v_gene: TRBV7-2; abundance: many; j_gene: TRBJ2-7; d_gene: -; CDR3nt: TGTGCCAGCAGTTTAAACGGTTACTACGAGCAGTACTTC; CDR3aa: CASSLNGYYEQYF
v_gene: TRBV29-1; abundance: few; j_gene: TRBJ2-3; d_gene: TRBD2; CDR3nt: TGCAGCGTTGGGGGTCGGACTAGTAATACAATAGATACGCAGTATTTT; CDR3aa: CSVGGRTSNTIDTQYF
v_gene: TRBV3-1; abundance: -; j_gene: TRBJ1-1; d_gene: -; CDR3nt: TGTGCCAGCAGCCAAGTTTGGAAGGGAGGGACTGAAGCTTTCTTT; CDR3aa: CASSQVWKGGTEAFF
v_gene: TRBV3-1; abundance: -; j_gene: TRBJ2-5; d_gene: TRBD2; CDR3nt: TGTGCCAGCAGCCAACGGTTCGGCGCGTCTAGCGGGGCCCAAGAGACCCAGTACTTC; CDR3aa: CASSQRFGASSGAQETQYF
v_gene: TRBV5-1; abundance: -; j_gene: TRBJ2-5; d_gene: -; CDR3nt: TGCGCCAGCAGCTACCCCGGGACAAGAGAGACCCAGTACTTC; CDR3aa: CASSYPGTRETQYF
v_gene: TRBV20-1; abundance: few; j_gene: TRBJ2-7; d_gene: -; CDR3nt: TGCAGTGGATCCCCGAGGACAGCCCCCTACGAGCAGTACTTC; CDR3aa: CSGSPRTAPYEQYF
v_gene: TRBV6-2/TRBV6-3; abundance: few; j_gene: TRBJ2-4; d_gene: -; CDR3nt: TGTGCCAGCAGTTACTCGAGCCTCCTTCTAGCCAAAAACATTCAGTACTTC; CDR3aa: CASSYSSLLLAKNIQYF
v_gene: TRBV7-2; abundance: few; j_gene: TRBJ2-7; d_gene: TRBD2; CDR3nt: TGTGCCAGCAGCTTAGCGCGACTAGCGGACGGATACGAGCAGTACTTC; CDR3aa: CASSLARLADGYEQYF
v_gene: TRBV12-3/TRBV12-4; abundance: -; j_gene: TRBJ2-7; d_gene: -; CDR3nt: -; CDR3aa: CASSSSSTGGFEQYF
v_gene: TRBV7-2; abundance: few; j_gene: TRBJ2-4; d_gene: TRBD2; CDR3nt: TGTGCCAGCAGCCGGTCGGGCGGGGGACTAGCCAAAAACATTCAGTACTTC; CDR3aa: CASSRSGGGLAKNIQYF
v_gene: TRBV20-1; abundance: -; j_gene: TRBJ2-1; d_gene: TRBD2; CDR3nt: TGCAGTGCTAGAGGCCTGGGACTAGCGGGGCCTAATGAGCAGTTCTTC; CDR3aa: CSARGLGLAGPNEQFF
v_gene: TRBV12-3/TRBV12-4; abundance: few; j_gene: TRBJ1-4; d_gene: TRBD1; CDR3nt: TGTGCCAGCAAACGACAGGGGGATGAAAAACTGTTTTTT; CDR3aa: CASKRQGDEKLFF
v_gene: TRBV19; abundance: once; j_gene: TRBJ2-2; d_gene: TRBD2; CDR3nt: TGTGCCAGTAGTATCGGACTAGCTCCCGGGGAGCTGTTTTTT; CDR3aa: CASSIGLAPGELFF
v_gene: TRBV7-9; abundance: few; j_gene: TRBJ2-7; d_gene: -; CDR3nt: TGTGCCAGCAGCCATCCCACACAGGGTTTAGACGAGCAGTACTTC; CDR3aa: CASSHPTQGLDEQYF
v_gene: TRBV7-7; abundance: -; j_gene: TRBJ2-2; d_gene: -; CDR3nt: TGTGCCAGCAGCCTACGCTCGGGGCCCGGGGAGCTGTTTTTT; CDR3aa: CASSLRSGPGELFF
v_gene: TRBV7-8; abundance: many; j_gene: TRBJ2-7; d_gene: TRBD2; CDR3nt: TGTGCCAGCAGCTTAGGATGGGAGGGAACCTACGAGCAGTACTTC; CDR3aa: CASSLGWEGTYEQYF
v_gene: TRBV20-1; abundance: many; j_gene: TRBJ2-5; d_gene: -; CDR3nt: TGCAGTGTTTTTAGGGGGACTGAGACCCAGTACTTC; CDR3aa: CSVFRGTETQYF
v_gene: TRBV27; abundance: few; j_gene: TRBJ1-1; d_gene: TRBD1; CDR3nt: TGTGCCAGCAGTTTAGGGACAGGGGGTAAAGCTTTCTTT; CDR3aa: CASSLGTGGKAFF
v_gene: TRBV5-6; abundance: -; j_gene: TRBJ2-1; d_gene: -; CDR3nt: TGTGCCAGCAGCTTGGCCCAACATGAGCAGTTCTTC; CDR3aa: CASSLAQHEQFF
v_gene: TRBV7-2; abundance: -; j_gene: TRBJ2-7; d_gene: -; CDR3nt: TGTGCCAGCAGCTCGACAGTGACCCCGGAGCAGTACTTC; CDR3aa: CASSSTVTPEQYF
v_gene: TRBV19; abundance: -; j_gene: TRBJ2-4; d_gene: TRBD1; CDR3nt: TGTGCCAGTAGTGACAGGGGTTCGAACATTCAGTACTTC; CDR3aa: CASSDRGSNIQYF
v_gene: TRBV12-3/TRBV12-4; abundance: few; j_gene: TRBJ2-2; d_gene: TRBD2; CDR3nt: TGTGCCAGCAGTTTTTTAGGTAGCGGGAGGGCCTTTACCGGGGAGCTGTTTTTT; CDR3aa: CASSFLGSGRAFTGELFF
v_gene: TRBV12-3/TRBV12-4; abundance: few; j_gene: TRBJ2-5; d_gene: -; CDR3nt: TGTGCCAGCAGTTTGGAGCTCCCGGAGACCCAGTACTTC; CDR3aa: CASSLELPETQYF
v_gene: TRBV28; abundance: few; j_gene: TRBJ2-7; d_gene: TRBD1; CDR3nt: TGTGCCAGCAGCTCGGGACAGGGCCCGGTGCAGTACTTC; CDR3aa: CASSSGQGPVQYF
v_gene: TRBV7-9; abundance: few; j_gene: TRBJ2-2; d_gene: -; CDR3nt: TGTGCCAGCAGCTTAAGCCGGCAGCGAGCCGGGGAGCTGTTTTTT; CDR3aa: CASSLSRQRAGELFF
v_gene: TRBV7-2; abundance: few; j_gene: TRBJ2-2; d_gene: -; CDR3nt: TGTGCCAGCAGTTTTAAGACAGGATCGGCCGGGGAGCTGTTTTTT; CDR3aa: CASSFKTGSAGELFF
v_gene: TRBV5-4; abundance: -; j_gene: TRBJ2-5; d_gene: -; CDR3nt: TGTGCCAGCAGCGGCTCAGGGGAGACCCAGTACTTC; CDR3aa: CASSGSGETQYF
v_gene: TRBV28; abundance: -; j_gene: TRBJ2-3; d_gene: TRBD2; CDR3nt: TGTGCCAGCACCGCTCCTCTAGCGGGAGACCGAGATACGCAGTATTTT; CDR3aa: CASTAPLAGDRDTQYF